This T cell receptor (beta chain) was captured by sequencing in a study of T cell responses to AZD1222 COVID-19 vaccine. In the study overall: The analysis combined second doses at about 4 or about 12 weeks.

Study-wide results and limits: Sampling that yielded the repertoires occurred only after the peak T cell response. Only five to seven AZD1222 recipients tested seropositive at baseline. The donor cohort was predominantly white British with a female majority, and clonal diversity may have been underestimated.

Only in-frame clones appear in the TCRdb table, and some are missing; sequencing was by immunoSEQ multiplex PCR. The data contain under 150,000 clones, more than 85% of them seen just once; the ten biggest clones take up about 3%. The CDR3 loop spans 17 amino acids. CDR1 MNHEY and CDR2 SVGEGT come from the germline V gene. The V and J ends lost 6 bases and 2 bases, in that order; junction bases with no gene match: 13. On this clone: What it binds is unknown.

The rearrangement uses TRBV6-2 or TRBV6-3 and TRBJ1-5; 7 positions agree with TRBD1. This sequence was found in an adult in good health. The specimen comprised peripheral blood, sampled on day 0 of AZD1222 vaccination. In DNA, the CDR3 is TGTGCCAGCAGCCCTTCGAGGTACAGGGGAGGCAATCAGCCCCAGCATTTT. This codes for CASSPSRYRGGNQPQHF.